This T cell receptor (beta chain) was identified in a study of blood T cell repertoires in COVID-19. TCRdb keeps only in-frame clones here, not all; method: immunoSEQ multiplex PCR. The data contain roughly 200,000 clones, around 83% of them singletons. Sequencing was performed on peripheral blood. This clonotype was obtained from a middle-aged man with active or convalescent COVID-19.

CDR3 nucleotides: TGTGCCAGCAGCTTCAGCCAATCAGGGGGCTGGACTGAAGCTTTCTTT. It yields the protein CASSFSQSGGWTEAFF. The chain has TRBV7-9 and TRBJ1-1; 8 bases agree with TRBD1. From germline, CDR1 is SEHNR and CDR2 FQNEAQ (reference sequence). J was trimmed by 5 bases and V by 3 bases; bases with no gene match: 11. This CDR3 spans 16 amino acids.